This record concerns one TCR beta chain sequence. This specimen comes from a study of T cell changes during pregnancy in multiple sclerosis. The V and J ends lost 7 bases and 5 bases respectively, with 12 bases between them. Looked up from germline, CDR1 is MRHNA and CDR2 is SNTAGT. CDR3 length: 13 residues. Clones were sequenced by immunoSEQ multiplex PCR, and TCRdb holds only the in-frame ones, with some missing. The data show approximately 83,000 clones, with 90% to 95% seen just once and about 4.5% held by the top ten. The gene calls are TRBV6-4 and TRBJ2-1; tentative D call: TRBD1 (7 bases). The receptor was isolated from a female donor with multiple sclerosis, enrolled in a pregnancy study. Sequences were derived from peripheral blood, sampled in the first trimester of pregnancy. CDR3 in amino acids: CASKGGQNNEQFF. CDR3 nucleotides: TGTGCCAGCAAGGGGGGACAGAACAATGAGCAGTTCTTC.